Each of the 10 T cell receptor beta chains below was sequenced from the same sample in a study of CD4 T cells in relation to SARS-CoV-2 and coronaviruses. Libraries were prepared by immunoSEQ multiplex PCR; TCRdb keeps only in-frame clonotypes and omits some of them. The sample comprises around 54,000 clones, under 95% of which are singletons, and about 0.36% rests with the top ten. Source material: naive CD4+ T cells from PBMCs. Subset reported: naive CD4+ T cells isolated by negative enrichment. The source is an adult with COVID-19.

The V gene is TRBV9, the J gene TRBJ2-3; weak D call: TRBD2 (6 bases). V was shortened by 2 bases and J by 0 bases, with 16 bases between the two germline ends. Germline V gene sequence: CDR1 SGDLS, CDR2 YYNGEE. This CDR3 is built from 17 residues. For the CDR3, the DNA is TGTGCCAGCAGCGTCGCAACCGGGACTCGTAGCACAGATACGCAGTATTTT. This codes for CASSVATGTRSTDTQYF.

V gene TRBV19 combines with J gene TRBJ2-7, with TRBD2 matching over 14 bases. J gave up 4 bases and V 5 bases, and 16 bases lay outside the gene matches. CDR1 LNHDA and CDR2 SQIVND come from the germline V gene (reference sequence). CDR3 length: 19 amino acids. The CDR3 is CASSLKGTGTSGSSYEQYF. The CDR3 DNA reads TGTGCCAGTAGTCTTAAGGGGACAGGGACTAGCGGGAGTTCATACGAGCAGTACTTC.

The gene calls are TRBV7-2 and TRBJ2-3, with 7 bases that match TRBD2. The trim removed 4 bases at V and 10 bases at J, leaving 14 bases unmatched. Germline V gene data show CDR1 as SGHTA and CDR2 as FQGNSA. The CDR3 has 15 amino acids. Here the CDR3 DNA reads TGTGCCAGCAGCTCTCCACGAGCGGGATCCGAAGCGCAGTATTTT. It translates to CASSSPRAGSEAQYF. The variable domain in full, completed from reference TRBV7-2 and TRBJ2-3, reads GAGVSQSPSNKVTEKGKDVELRCDPISGHTALYWYRQSLGQGLEFLIYFQGNSAPDKSGLPSDRFSAERTGGSVSTLTIQRTQQEDSAVYLCASSSPRAGSEAQYFGPGTRLTVL.

This chain links TRBV19 with TRBJ2-3; the D is unclear. The CDR3 sequence is 16 residues long. With 3 bases removed from V and 6 bases from J, the gap between germline ends came to 19 bases. Germline loops: CDR1 LNHDA, CDR2 SQIVND (reference sequence). The DNA for the CDR3 is TGTGCCAGTAGTATCGCGAGGTCGCTATCTCGCGATACGCAGTATTTT. This translates into CASSIARSLSRDTQYF. Full variable domain (remainder filled in from reference TRBV19 and TRBJ2-3): DGGITQSPKYLFRKEGQNVTLSCEQNLNHDAMYWYRQDPGQGLRLIYYSQIVNDFQKGDIAEGYSVSREKKESFPLTVTSAQKNPTAFYLCASSIARSLSRDTQYFGPGTRLTVL.

The CDR3 here is CASSHGTSGYQETQYF. The CDR3 nucleotides are TGTGCCAGCAGTCACGGGACTAGCGGGTACCAAGAGACCCAGTACTTC. The genes are TRBV6-6 and TRBJ2-5, with 12 nucleotides matching TRBD2. Germline V gene data show CDR1 as MNHNY and CDR2 as SVGAGI (reference sequence). Trimming cost V 5 bases and J 0 bases; bases outside gene matches: 4. The CDR3 is 16 residues long.

J is TRBJ2-7 and V is TRBV6-2 or TRBV6-3; D is possibly TRBD1 (6 bases). The V gene's germline CDR1 is MNHEY and CDR2 SVGEGT. The CDR3 spans 14 residues. The V and J ends lost 2 bases and 4 bases respectively, with 12 bases between them. The CDR3 bases are TGTGCCAGCAGTTACGGACAGACCAGATACGAGCAGTACTTC. Protein: CASSYGQTRYEQYF.

The J gene is TRBJ2-7, the V gene TRBV11-2; no firm D call. Germline V gene sequence: CDR1 SGHAT, CDR2 FQNNGV. This CDR3 spans 12 amino acids. Deletions cut 5 bases from V and 4 bases from J, with 9 bases between. The CDR3 nucleotides are TGTGCCAGCAGCAACCAGGTTTACGAGCAGTACTTC. This encodes CASSNQVYEQYF.

Here the CDR3 reads CASSRQYNEQFF. The CDR3 region has the DNA TGTGCCAGCAGCCGACAGTACAATGAGCAGTTCTTC. The V gene is TRBV3-1 (or the pseudogene TRBV3-2), the J gene TRBJ2-1, with D possibly matching TRBD1 (5 bases). The V and J ends lost 4 bases and 4 bases respectively, with 5 bases between them. Germline assignment: CDR1 LGHDT and CDR2 YNNKEL (reference sequence). The CDR3 runs 12 residues.

V is TRBV4-1 and J is TRBJ2-3; D gene ambiguous. V dropped 6 bases and J dropped 3 bases, with 25 bases sitting between them. Germline V CDR1 and CDR2: MGHRA, YSYEKL. This CDR3 has 18 residues. Written as DNA, the CDR3 is TGCGCCAGCAGTCCAAGAATAGTCCCAGCAATACAAACAGATACGCAGTATTTT. Translating gives CASSPRIVPAIQTDTQYF.

The chain is built from TRBV7-9 and TRBJ1-2, with D possibly matching TRBD1 (6 bases). The ends were cut back, 3 bases at V and 8 bases at J, with 19 bases in the middle. The CDR3 is 15 amino acids. Germline assignment: CDR1 SEHNR and CDR2 FQNEAQ (reference sequence). The CDR3 sequence is CASSFVQGRSGGYTF. The CDR3 nucleotides read TGTGCCAGCAGCTTTGTTCAGGGGAGATCAGGAGGCTACACCTTC.